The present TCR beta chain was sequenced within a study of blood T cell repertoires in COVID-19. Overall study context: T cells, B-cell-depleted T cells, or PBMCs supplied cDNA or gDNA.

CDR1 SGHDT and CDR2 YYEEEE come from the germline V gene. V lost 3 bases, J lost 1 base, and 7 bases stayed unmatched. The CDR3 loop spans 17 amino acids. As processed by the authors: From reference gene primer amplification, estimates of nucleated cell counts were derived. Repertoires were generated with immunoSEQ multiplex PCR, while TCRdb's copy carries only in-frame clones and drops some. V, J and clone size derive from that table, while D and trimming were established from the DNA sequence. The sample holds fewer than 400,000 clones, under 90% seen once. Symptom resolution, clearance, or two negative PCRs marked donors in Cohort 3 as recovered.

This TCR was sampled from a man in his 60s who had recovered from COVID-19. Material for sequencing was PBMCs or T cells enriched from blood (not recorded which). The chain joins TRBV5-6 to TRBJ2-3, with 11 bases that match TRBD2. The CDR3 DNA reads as TGTGCCAGCAGCTATCATCAGGGACTAGCGGGCACAGATACGCAGTATTTT. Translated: CASSYHQGLAGTDTQYF.